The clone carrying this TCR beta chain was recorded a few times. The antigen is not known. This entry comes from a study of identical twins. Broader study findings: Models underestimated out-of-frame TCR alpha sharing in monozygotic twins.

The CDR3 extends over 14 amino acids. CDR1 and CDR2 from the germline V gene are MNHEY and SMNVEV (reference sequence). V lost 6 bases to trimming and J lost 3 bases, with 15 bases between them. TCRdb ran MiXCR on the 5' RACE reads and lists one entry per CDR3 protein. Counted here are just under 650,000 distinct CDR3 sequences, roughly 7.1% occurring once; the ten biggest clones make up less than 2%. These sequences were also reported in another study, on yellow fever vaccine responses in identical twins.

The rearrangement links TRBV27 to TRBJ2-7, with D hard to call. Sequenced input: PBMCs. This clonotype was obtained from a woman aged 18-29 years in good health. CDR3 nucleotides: TGTGCCAGCAGGGAGAGGCGAGGATTCTACGAGCAGTACTTC. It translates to CASRERRGFYEQYF.